The rows below give T cell receptor beta chains drawn from one sample of a study of T cell repertoires in cytomegalovirus infection. Using its own MiXCR run on the reads, TCRdb lists one record per CDR3 protein. Altogether around 740,000 distinct CDR3 sequences are present, less than 40% being singletons, with the ten largest covering under 3.5%. The sequencing sample was made of PBMCs. The source is a human donor in good health (CMV status not recorded). Some clones in this sample may be carry-over from other donors' samples. CDR3s include the opening cysteine and the closing phenylalanine or tryptophan. The D gene is left open where the match is weak. Where a row states a size, it is once, few, many or the class of an expanded clone; other rows omit it.

d_gene: NA
v_gene: TRBV28
abundance: few
j_gene: TRBJ2-7
CDR3nt: TGTGCCAGCACCCCCCCCGGCCGGGGTAGGTCCGAGCAGTACTTC
CDR3aa: CASTPPGRGRSEQYF

d_gene: NA
v_gene: TRBV6-1
abundance: NA
j_gene: TRBJ1-4
CDR3nt: TGTGCCAGCAGCCGTGGACTCCCAGGGACTAATGAAAAACTGTTTTTT
CDR3aa: CASSRGLPGTNEKLFF

d_gene: NA
v_gene: TRBV2
abundance: once
j_gene: TRBJ2-1
CDR3nt: TGTGCCAGCAGTGAGGTGGAGGAGCAGTTCTTC
CDR3aa: CASSEVEEQFF

d_gene: NA
v_gene: TRBV7-2
abundance: few
j_gene: TRBJ2-1
CDR3nt: TGTGCCAGCAGCCCTCAAGTGGCGCAGTTCTTC
CDR3aa: CASSPQVAQFF

d_gene: TRBD2
v_gene: TRBV28
abundance: NA
j_gene: TRBJ2-3
CDR3nt: TGTGCCAGCAGTTCAACATTGGGGTCCATCTCTAGCGGGGCCACAGATACGCAGTATTTT
CDR3aa: CASSSTLGSISSGATDTQYF

d_gene: NA
v_gene: TRBV6-8
abundance: NA
j_gene: TRBJ1-2
CDR3nt: TGTGCCAGCAGTTACTCATCTTCCGCGGGCTACACCTTC
CDR3aa: CASSYSSSAGYTF

d_gene: NA
v_gene: TRBV12-3/TRBV12-4
abundance: NA
j_gene: TRBJ2-7
CDR3nt: TGTGCCAGCAGCAAACAGGGCCCCTCCTACGAGCAGTACTTC
CDR3aa: CASSKQGPSYEQYF

d_gene: TRBD1
v_gene: TRBV7-2
abundance: many
j_gene: TRBJ2-5
CDR3nt: TGTGCCAGCAGCTTAAACAGGGGGAGGGAGACCCAGTACTTC
CDR3aa: CASSLNRGRETQYF

d_gene: NA
v_gene: TRBV27
abundance: NA
j_gene: TRBJ1-5
CDR3nt: TGTGCCAGCAGTTTATCATACAGGGCCCGAGAGGCCCAGCATTTT
CDR3aa: CASSLSYRAREAQHF

d_gene: NA
v_gene: TRBV6-6
abundance: NA
j_gene: TRBJ2-3
CDR3nt: TGTGCCAGCAGTTACATTCCGTTCACAGATACGCAGTATTTT
CDR3aa: CASSYIPFTDTQYF

d_gene: NA
v_gene: TRBV5-1
abundance: few
j_gene: TRBJ1-5
CDR3nt: TGCGCCAGCAGCTTGGGGGGCTTGGGTGGCAATCAGCCCCAGCATTTT
CDR3aa: CASSLGGLGGNQPQHF

d_gene: NA
v_gene: TRBV3-1
abundance: NA
j_gene: TRBJ1-2
CDR3nt: TGTGCCAGCAGCCAAGTTATGAGTAACTATGGCTACACCTTC
CDR3aa: CASSQVMSNYGYTF

d_gene: NA
v_gene: TRBV28
abundance: many
j_gene: TRBJ2-7
CDR3nt: TGTGCCAGCAGTTTCGGAGTCTCCTACGAGCAGTACTTC
CDR3aa: CASSFGVSYEQYF

d_gene: NA
v_gene: TRBV27
abundance: many
j_gene: TRBJ2-3
CDR3nt: TGTGCCAGCAGTACACGGTGGCTAGATACGCAGTATTTT
CDR3aa: CASSTRWLDTQYF

d_gene: NA
v_gene: TRBV7-6
abundance: few
j_gene: TRBJ1-6
CDR3nt: TGTGCTAGCAGTAAAGGTTTGGGTCGTCCCCTCCACTTT
CDR3aa: CASSKGLGRPLHF

d_gene: TRBD2
v_gene: TRBV12-5
abundance: NA
j_gene: TRBJ2-3
CDR3nt: TGTGCTAGTGGTTTAGGCGGGAGGGCCGGAGATACGCAGTATTTT
CDR3aa: CASGLGGRAGDTQYF

d_gene: TRBD2
v_gene: TRBV7-2
abundance: many
j_gene: TRBJ2-3
CDR3nt: TGTGCCAGCAGCTCCGCTAGCGGGGTAGAGTATTTT
CDR3aa: CASSSASGVEYF

d_gene: NA
v_gene: TRBV9
abundance: NA
j_gene: TRBJ1-4
CDR3nt: TGTGCCAGCAGCGCCCGGGGGCAGAATGAAATACTGTTTTTT
CDR3aa: CASSARGQNEILFF

d_gene: NA
v_gene: TRBV7-2
abundance: few
j_gene: TRBJ1-3
CDR3nt: TGTGCCAGCACCAGACCTCCGTCCGGAAACACCATATATTTT
CDR3aa: CASTRPPSGNTIYF

d_gene: NA
v_gene: TRBV15
abundance: NA
j_gene: TRBJ1-1
CDR3nt: TGTGCCACCAGCAGAGAAGTTCTAATGAACACTGAAGCTTTCTTT
CDR3aa: CATSREVLMNTEAFF

d_gene: NA
v_gene: TRBV28
abundance: NA
j_gene: TRBJ2-2
CDR3nt: TGTGCCAGCAGCCTCGACTGGGCCGGCGGGGAGCTGTTTTTT
CDR3aa: CASSLDWAGGELFF

d_gene: NA
v_gene: TRBV19
abundance: NA
j_gene: TRBJ2-4
CDR3nt: TGTGCCAGTAGTACAGGGGGAGGAAACATTCAGTACTTC
CDR3aa: CASSTGGGNIQYF

d_gene: NA
v_gene: TRBV2
abundance: few
j_gene: TRBJ2-1
CDR3nt: TGTGCCAGCAGTGAAGCGGGACGGGGGGCGCACAATGAGCAGTTCTTC
CDR3aa: CASSEAGRGAHNEQFF

d_gene: TRBD1
v_gene: TRBV25-1
abundance: NA
j_gene: TRBJ2-5
CDR3nt: TGTGCCAGCGGGGACAGGCTTCTACAAGAGACCCAGTACTTC
CDR3aa: CASGDRLLQETQYF

d_gene: NA
v_gene: TRBV20-1
abundance: NA
j_gene: TRBJ2-7
CDR3nt: TGCAGTGCTAGAGGGGTAGCTAGACGGGCCTACGAGCAGTACTTC
CDR3aa: CSARGVARRAYEQYF

d_gene: NA
v_gene: TRBV6-1
abundance: NA
j_gene: TRBJ2-7
CDR3nt: TGTGCCAGCACCCTAGGGGTACAGGCCGCCTACGAGCAGTACTTC
CDR3aa: CASTLGVQAAYEQYF

d_gene: TRBD2
v_gene: TRBV12-3/TRBV12-4
abundance: few
j_gene: TRBJ2-3
CDR3nt: TGTGCCAGCAGGGGAGCGGGATTCACAGATACGCAGTATTTT
CDR3aa: CASRGAGFTDTQYF

d_gene: NA
v_gene: TRBV6-1
abundance: many
j_gene: TRBJ1-5
CDR3nt: TGTGCCAGCAGAACGGGGGGAAATCAGCCCCAGCATTTT
CDR3aa: CASRTGGNQPQHF

d_gene: TRBD1
v_gene: TRBV28
abundance: NA
j_gene: TRBJ1-5
CDR3nt: TGTGCCAGCAGACCTTGGACAGGGGAATTTAACCAGCCCCAGCATTTT
CDR3aa: CASRPWTGEFNQPQHF

d_gene: NA
v_gene: TRBV7-2
abundance: NA
j_gene: TRBJ2-7
CDR3nt: TGTGCCAGTAACACAGACTCCTACGAGCAGTACTTC
CDR3aa: CASNTDSYEQYF

d_gene: TRBD1
v_gene: TRBV12-3/TRBV12-4
abundance: NA
j_gene: TRBJ1-5
CDR3nt: TGTGCCAGCAGTTTGGGACAGGGTGTTGAGCAGCCCCATCATTTT
CDR3aa: CASSLGQGVEQPHHF

d_gene: NA
v_gene: TRBV24-1
abundance: NA
j_gene: TRBJ2-5
CDR3nt: TGTGCCACCTCGGCAGAAGAGACCCAGTACTTC
CDR3aa: CATSAEETQYF

d_gene: NA
v_gene: TRBV5-1
abundance: NA
j_gene: TRBJ1-1
CDR3nt: TGCGCCAGCAGCCCGCTGGTGGGGAGGGCCACTGAAGCTTTCTTT
CDR3aa: CASSPLVGRATEAFF

d_gene: TRBD1
v_gene: TRBV29-1
abundance: few
j_gene: TRBJ1-2
CDR3nt: TGCAGCGTTGAAGACCGGCAGGGGGTCTACTATGGCTACACCTTC
CDR3aa: CSVEDRQGVYYGYTF

d_gene: NA
v_gene: TRBV11-2
abundance: few
j_gene: TRBJ2-5
CDR3nt: TGTGCCAGCGGACGATCTCAGGACGAGTGGGGGACCCAGTACTTC
CDR3aa: CASGRSQDEWGTQYF

d_gene: NA
v_gene: TRBV19
abundance: NA
j_gene: TRBJ2-3
CDR3nt: TGTGCCAGTAGTATGGGGAGCGGTCCCACAGATACGCAGTATTTT
CDR3aa: CASSMGSGPTDTQYF

d_gene: TRBD2
v_gene: TRBV28
abundance: NA
j_gene: TRBJ2-7
CDR3nt: TGTGCCAGCTGCGCGGGGGGGCACTCCTACGAGCAGTACTTC
CDR3aa: CASCAGGHSYEQYF

d_gene: NA
v_gene: TRBV12-3/TRBV12-4
abundance: few
j_gene: TRBJ1-1
CDR3nt: TGTGCCAGCAGTTCACGTGGGGGGGTGATAAGCCTAGAAGCTTTCTTT
CDR3aa: CASSSRGGVISLEAFF

d_gene: NA
v_gene: TRBV19
abundance: NA
j_gene: TRBJ2-7
CDR3nt: TGTGCCATACTACGGACGTACGAGCAGTACTTC
CDR3aa: CAILRTYEQYF

d_gene: NA
v_gene: TRBV12-3/TRBV12-4
abundance: few
j_gene: TRBJ2-3
CDR3nt: TGTGCCAGCAGTTTAGTGGCCAGCACAGATACGCAGTATTTT
CDR3aa: CASSLVASTDTQYF

d_gene: NA
v_gene: TRBV28
abundance: many
j_gene: TRBJ2-7
CDR3nt: TGTGCCAGCAGTTTAGGACTTTCCCGAACTTACGAGCAGTACTTC
CDR3aa: CASSLGLSRTYEQYF

d_gene: NA
v_gene: TRBV28
abundance: few
j_gene: TRBJ2-5
CDR3nt: TGTGCCAGCAGTTTACCCCCGACTAGGTCTCTGTTAGAGACCCAGTACTTC
CDR3aa: CASSLPPTRSLLETQYF

d_gene: NA
v_gene: TRBV6-6
abundance: once
j_gene: TRBJ1-6
CDR3nt: TGTGCCAGCAGTTACAATGGGAGGGCGGGGGAATGGAGTAATTCACCCCTCCACTTT
CDR3aa: CASSYNGRAGEWSNSPLHF

d_gene: TRBD1
v_gene: TRBV24-1
abundance: few
j_gene: TRBJ2-5
CDR3nt: TGTGCCACCAGTGACCCCACAGGGGGCGGGGAGACCCAGTACTTC
CDR3aa: CATSDPTGGGETQYF

d_gene: NA
v_gene: TRBV7-2
abundance: NA
j_gene: TRBJ1-1
CDR3nt: TGTGCCAGCAGCTTAGAGGGGCTGGCTGAAGCTTTCTTT
CDR3aa: CASSLEGLAEAFF

d_gene: NA
v_gene: TRBV19
abundance: NA
j_gene: TRBJ2-1
CDR3nt: TGTGCCAGTAGTATACGCCTAGATAATGAGCAGTTCTTC
CDR3aa: CASSIRLDNEQFF

d_gene: NA
v_gene: TRBV7-2
abundance: NA
j_gene: TRBJ1-2
CDR3nt: TGTGCCAGCAGCTTAAGGACAAAAAACTATGGCTACACCTTC
CDR3aa: CASSLRTKNYGYTF

d_gene: NA
v_gene: TRBV7-2
abundance: NA
j_gene: TRBJ1-1
CDR3nt: TGTGCCAGCAGCTTGGGACGGGCAGTGAACACTGACGGTTTCTTT
CDR3aa: CASSLGRAVNTDGFF

d_gene: TRBD2
v_gene: TRBV6-6
abundance: many
j_gene: TRBJ2-7
CDR3nt: TGTGCCAGCAGTCGATCAGCGGGAGGGCCGGGCTACGAGCAGTACTTC
CDR3aa: CASSRSAGGPGYEQYF

d_gene: NA
v_gene: TRBV7-6
abundance: NA
j_gene: TRBJ2-1
CDR3nt: TGTGCCAGCAGCTTAGATAGCGGAAGACCAGAGCAGTTCTTC
CDR3aa: CASSLDSGRPEQFF

d_gene: TRBD2
v_gene: TRBV6-5
abundance: NA
j_gene: TRBJ2-2
CDR3nt: TGTGCCAGCACTAGCGGGGGGGCCAACACCGGGGAGCTGTTTTTT
CDR3aa: CASTSGGANTGELFF

d_gene: NA
v_gene: TRBV7-3
abundance: NA
j_gene: TRBJ1-2
CDR3nt: TGTTCCAGCAGCTTAGGTACAGGGAACTATGGCTACACCTTC
CDR3aa: CSSSLGTGNYGYTF

d_gene: NA
v_gene: TRBV24-1
abundance: NA
j_gene: TRBJ2-1
CDR3nt: TGTGCCACCAGTGATTTCCGGTCTCAGTTCTTC
CDR3aa: CATSDFRSQFF

d_gene: TRBD2
v_gene: TRBV28
abundance: NA
j_gene: TRBJ2-7
CDR3nt: TGTGCCAGCACCTCCCTAGCGGGAGACCTTTACGAGCAGTACTTC
CDR3aa: CASTSLAGDLYEQYF

d_gene: NA
v_gene: TRBV10-3
abundance: few
j_gene: TRBJ2-1
CDR3nt: TGTGCCATCGGTAAGGCAGGGGACAATGAGCAGTTCTTC
CDR3aa: CAIGKAGDNEQFF